Below are 30 T cell receptor beta chains sequenced from a single sample in a study of cytomegalovirus exposure and HLA in healthy donors. PCR employed 60 Vbeta and 13 Jbeta primers. Profiling relied on immunoSEQ multiplex PCR, and the TCRdb table lists in-frame clones only, not all of them. The sample contains 130,000 to 150,000 clones, over 65% of which appear only once. The sample consisted of PBMCs. These receptors were obtained from a female donor in good health and CMV-seronegative.

The CDR3: CASSSTYEQYF. CDR3 nucleotide sequence: TGTGCCAGCTCTAGCACCTACGAGCAGTACTTC. The chain links TRBV2 to TRBJ2-7, with D tentatively TRBD2 (5 bases). Germline lookup yields CDR1 SNHLY and CDR2 FYNNEI. V shed 8 bases and J shed 2 bases, with 7 bases lying between them. The CDR3 is made up of 11 amino acids.

V usage is TRBV2 and J usage is TRBJ1-5; D unresolved. Germline loops: CDR1 SNHLY, CDR2 FYNNEI. V lost 3 bases, J lost 9 bases, and 12 bases lay in between. The CDR3 is 13 residues long. The CDR3 DNA reads as TGTGCCAGCAGTGATCTGGATCTAGCGCCCCAGCATTTT. Amino acid sequence: CASSDLDLAPQHF.

The V call is TRBV7-2, the J call TRBJ2-2, with a possible D match to TRBD2 (6 bases). Trimming took 5 bases from V and 6 from J, leaving 19 bases between them. CDR3 size: 16 residues. Germline CDR1 and CDR2: SGHTA and FQGNSA. The CDR3 DNA follows: TGTGCCAGCAGCCTGGGGCCTAGCGTCGGGGCCGGGGAGCTGTTTTTT. Protein sequence: CASSLGPSVGAGELFF.

There are a few counts of this clone. The V gene is TRBV4-3, the J gene TRBJ1-2; 7 bases align to TRBD1. V lost 1 base, J lost 4 bases, and 6 bases stayed unmatched. The V gene's germline CDR1 is LGHNA and CDR2 YSLEER. The CDR3 loop spans 15 amino acids. The DNA for the CDR3 is TGCGCCAGCAGCCAAGGGGGGGCAGGGGGCTATGGCTACACCTTC. Encoded protein: CASSQGGAGGYGYTF.

This rearrangement joins TRBV7-6 to TRBJ2-1, with a possible D match to TRBD1 (6 bases). From germline, CDR1 is SGHVS and CDR2 FNYEAQ. Trimming removed 1 base from V and 9 bases from J, with 10 bases in between. There are 13 residues in the CDR3. The CDR3 nucleotides are TGTGCCAGCAGCTTAGTACGAGGGGGTGAGCAGTTCTTC. Translated, it gives CASSLVRGGEQFF.

This clone occurred a few times. The J gene is TRBJ1-3, the V gene TRBV30, with unresolved D. Looked up from germline, CDR1 is GTSNPN and CDR2 is SVGIG (reference sequence). The CDR3 consists of 14 residues. Deletions cut 7 bases from V and 0 bases from J, with 13 bases between. DNA of the CDR3: TGTGCCTTACATGGTTCCTTCTCTGGAAACACCATATATTTT. Translation: CALHGSFSGNTIYF.

The J gene is TRBJ1-6, the V gene TRBV4-2; a weak D match, TRBD1 (5 bases). Germline CDR1 reads LGHNA; CDR2 reads YNFKEQ. Trimming removed 7 bases from V and 7 bases from J, with 11 bases in between. The CDR3 covers 13 residues. The CDR3 sequence: CASTAGDNSPLHF. CDR3 DNA sequence: TGTGCCAGCACCGCGGGGGACAATTCACCCCTCCACTTT.

As for this clone: Compared with germline, one end of the junction differs, possibly owing to a read error. The chain couples TRBV28 to TRBJ2-7, with 7 positions matching TRBD1. The CDR3 is 12 residues long. Germline CDR1 is MDHEN and CDR2 is SYDVKM. CDR3 nucleotides: TGTGCCAGCAGCCTCTCTGCCGGGACAGTCAACTTC. Translated: CASSLSAGTVNF.

This chain joins TRBV6-5 and TRBJ2-7; D possibly corresponds to TRBD2 (6 bases). Germline-derived CDR1 and CDR2 are MNHEY and SVGAGI. The CDR3 has 14 residues. The germline V and J ends were trimmed by 6 bases and 2 bases, with 14 bases remaining between them. CDR3 protein: CASRSGGLPYEQYF. CDR3 coding DNA: TGTGCCAGCAGGTCTGGTGGACTACCCTACGAGCAGTACTTC.

The genes are TRBV4-1 and TRBJ2-7; no clear D. From germline, CDR1 is MGHRA and CDR2 YSYEKL. With 1 base removed from V and 2 bases from J, the gap between germline ends came to 18 bases. The CDR3 consists of 17 residues. The CDR3 sequence: CASSQVIVPHYTYEQYF. Written as DNA, the CDR3 is TGCGCCAGCAGCCAAGTTATTGTGCCACACTACACCTACGAGCAGTACTTC.

J is TRBJ2-1 and V is TRBV11-2, with TRBD2 matching 9 bases. The CDR3 extends over 16 amino acids. Looked up from germline, CDR1 is SGHAT and CDR2 is FQNNGV. V shed 2 bases and J 8 bases; nucleotides not matched to a gene: 10. DNA for the CDR3: TGTGCCAGCAGCTTACCCCCGGGACTAGCCCAGGATGAGCAGTTCTTC. Translating it yields CASSLPPGLAQDEQFF.

This rearrangement joins TRBV6-1 to TRBJ1-1; D is uncertain. The CDR3 loop spans 13 amino acids. V gave up 10 bases and J gave up 0 bases, with 12 bases separating them. Germline CDR1 reads MNHNS; CDR2 reads SASEGT. CDR3 nucleotide sequence: TGTGCCACCCAATTGAGAATGAACACTGAAGCTTTCTTT. Amino acid sequence: CATQLRMNTEAFF.

The J gene is TRBJ2-7, the V gene TRBV5-6, with 8 nucleotides matching TRBD1. This CDR3 is built from 15 residues. The germline V gene has CDR1 SGHDT and CDR2 YYEEEE. The trim removed 2 bases at V and 2 bases at J, leaving 6 bases unmatched. DNA of the CDR3: TGTGCCAGCAGCTTCCGGGACAGGCGGACCTACGAGCAGTACTTC. This gives the protein CASSFRDRRTYEQYF.

V and J are TRBV18 and TRBJ2-3; 10 nucleotides line up with TRBD2. V trimming: 2 bases; J trimming: 4 bases; junction bases outside the gene matches: 12. From germline, CDR1 is KGHSH and CDR2 LQKENI. This CDR3 has 18 residues. In DNA form, the CDR3 reads TGTGCCAGCTCACCAGTCCAAGCTAGCGGGAGTACTGCAGATACGCAGTATTTT. It is translated as CASSPVQASGSTADTQYF.

This sequence joins TRBV5-6 and TRBJ1-2; 7 positions match TRBD1. CDR3 length: 15 amino acids. Germline values: CDR1 SGHDT, CDR2 YYEEEE. The J segment lost 1 base and the V segment lost 4 bases, leaving 7 bases of the junction unmatched. In nucleotides, the CDR3 is TGTGCCAGCAGCCGAGGAACAGGGGTTAACTATGGCTACACCTTC. Translated: CASSRGTGVNYGYTF. Based on the CDR3 plus reference TRBV5-6 and TRBJ1-2, the full variable domain is DAGVTQSPTHLIKTRGQQVTLRCSPKSGHDTVSWYQQALGQGPQFIFQYYEEEERQRGNFPDRFSGHQFPNYSSELNVNALLLGDSALYLCASSRGTGVNYGYTFGSGTRLTVV.

The J gene is TRBJ1-2, the V gene TRBV6-1; 11 bases align to TRBD1. The CDR3 length is 14 residues. Trimming at V came to 1 base and at J to 8 bases, leaving 3 bases not matched to a gene. Per the germline V gene, CDR1 is MNHNS and CDR2 is SASEGT. CDR3 nucleotides: TGTGCCAGCAGTGAAGTGGACAGGGGGCAAGGCTACACCTTC. This translates into CASSEVDRGQGYTF.

V and J are TRBV5-4 and TRBJ1-1, with D perhaps TRBD1 (5 bases). The CDR3 totals 15 residues. Germline V gene data show CDR1 as SGHNT and CDR2 as YYREEE (reference sequence). The ends were cut back, 0 bases at V and 0 bases at J, with 9 bases in the middle. CDR3 sequence reads: CASSLGGLLNTEAFF. CDR3 nucleotide sequence: TGTGCCAGCAGCTTGGGGGGACTACTGAACACTGAAGCTTTCTTT.

The chain carries TRBV5-1 and TRBJ2-7; TRBD2 might be the D (6 bases). The CDR3 spans 16 residues. Trimming took off 3 bases at V and 3 bases at J, with 19 bases between the two ends. Per germline, CDR1 SGHRS and CDR2 YFSETQ. In DNA form, the CDR3 reads TGCGCCAGCAGCTGGATGGGGGGTGCGGTAAACTACGAGCAGTACTTC. Amino acid sequence: CASSWMGGAVNYEQYF.

This clone was observed once. The chain employs TRBV7-2 and TRBJ2-1; the match to TRBD2 covers 9 bases. The germline V gene encodes CDR1 SGHTA and CDR2 FQGNSA. This CDR3 has 15 residues. The junction had 7 bases not matched to a gene; V was cut back by 5 bases and J by 5 bases. CDR3 region: CASSTGTSRNNEQFF. Written as DNA, the CDR3 is TGTGCCAGCAGCACCGGGACTAGCAGGAACAATGAGCAGTTCTTC.

The chain joins TRBV27 to TRBJ1-3, with no clear D. CDR1 MNHEY and CDR2 SMNVEV come from the germline V gene (reference sequence). The CDR3 extends over 15 amino acids. Trimming cost V 5 bases and J 0 bases, with 11 bases left between them. CDR3 residues: CASSRGLSSGNTIYF. CDR3 nucleotides: TGTGCCAGCAGTCGCGGACTTAGCTCTGGAAACACCATATATTTT.

A few counts support this clone. The chain employs TRBV5-1 and TRBJ2-1; D unclear. CDR3 length: 13 amino acids. The V end lost 2 bases, the J end lost 6 bases, and 9 bases lay between the germline ends. In germline, CDR1 is SGHRS, CDR2 YFSETQ. Here the CDR3 reads CASSLPHSNEQFF. The CDR3 nucleotides are TGCGCCAGCAGCTTACCTCATAGCAATGAGCAGTTCTTC.

This chain joins TRBV5-8 and TRBJ1-5; D possibly corresponds to TRBD1 (6 bases). The CDR3 contains 15 residues. Germline CDR1 is SGHTS and CDR2 is YDEGEE. V was trimmed by 4 bases and J by 5 bases, leaving 16 bases between them. This CDR3 reads CASSPLTGLDQPQHF. The CDR3, as DNA: TGTGCCAGCAGCCCACTAACAGGGTTGGATCAGCCCCAGCATTTT. The full variable domain, its missing parts supplied by reference TRBV5-8 and TRBJ1-5, is EAGVTQSPTHLIKTRGQQATLRCSPISGHTSVYWYQQALGLGLQFLLWYDEGEERNRGNFPPRFSGRQFPNYSSELNVNALELEDSALYLCASSPLTGLDQPQHFGDGTRLSIL.

The chain links TRBV5-1 to TRBJ2-3; 8 bases agree with TRBD1. CDR3 length: 15 residues. Germline V gene sequence: CDR1 SGHRS, CDR2 YFSETQ. Trimming cost V 5 bases and J 4 bases; bases outside gene matches: 9. CDR3 DNA: TGCGCCAGCAGTACGGTGACAGGGGTCCCAGATACGCAGTATTTT. Encoded protein: CASSTVTGVPDTQYF. Together with reference TRBV5-1 and TRBJ2-3, the CDR3 gives the full variable domain: KAGVTQTPRYLIKTRGQQVTLSCSPISGHRSVSWYQQTPGQGLQFLFEYFSETQRNKGNFPGRFSGRQFSNSRSEMNVSTLELGDSALYLCASSTVTGVPDTQYFGPGTRLTVL.

This clone was found once. The chain employs TRBV5-1 and TRBJ2-2; 12 bases are a match to TRBD2. This CDR3 comprises 15 residues. Germline assignment: CDR1 SGHRS and CDR2 YFSETQ. Trimming cost V 5 bases and J 5 bases; bases outside gene matches: 4. The CDR3 nucleotides read TGCGCCAGCAGATCTAGCGGGAGGGAAACCGGGGAGCTGTTTTTT. It is translated as CASRSSGRETGELFF.

V gene TRBV19 combines with J gene TRBJ2-7, with TRBD2 matching 8 bases. Germline lookup yields CDR1 LNHDA and CDR2 SQIVND (reference sequence). There are 14 residues in the CDR3. The junction had 7 bases not matched to a gene; V was cut back by 3 bases and J by 6 bases. The CDR3 nucleotides are TGTGCCAGTAGTATTGAAGCGGGAGTCTCCGAGCAGTACTTC. It is translated as CASSIEAGVSEQYF.

The rearrangement uses TRBV7-9 and TRBJ1-4; a weak D match, TRBD1 (5 bases). Between the trimmed V and J ends, which lost 5 bases and 8 bases, there was a span of 12 bases. The CDR3 totals 13 residues. The germline gives CDR1 SEHNR, CDR2 FQNEAQ (reference sequence). CDR3 in amino acids: CASSRRQTEKLFF. The CDR3 DNA follows: TGTGCCAGCAGCAGGAGACAGACCGAAAAACTGTTTTTT.

The chain employs TRBV25-1 and TRBJ1-2; perhaps TRBD1 as D (6 bases). CDR3 length: 13 amino acids. V lost 6 bases, J lost 6 bases, and 14 bases lay in between. Per germline, CDR1 MGHDK and CDR2 SYGVNS. The CDR3 coding sequence is TGTGCCAGCAGCGCTCGGGGGGCGGATGGCTACACCTTC. Encoded protein: CASSARGADGYTF.

The chain employs TRBV6-6 and TRBJ1-2; 8 nucleotides line up with TRBD1. V lost 10 bases and J lost 9; bases outside the gene matches: 10. The CDR3 length is 12 residues. The germline gives CDR1 MNHNY, CDR2 SVGAGI (reference sequence). In DNA, the CDR3 is TGTGCCACACAAATGGACAGGGCAAGCTACACCTTC. It specifies CATQMDRASYTF.

In nucleotides, the CDR3 is TGCGCCAGCAGCCAAGACCCATCGGTAACCGCCGGTGCTTTCTTT. Encoded protein: CASSQDPSVTAGAFF. V is TRBV4-1 and J is TRBJ1-1, with D uncertain. This CDR3 is 15 amino acids long. The germline V gene encodes CDR1 MGHRA and CDR2 YSYEKL. The V gene lost 0 bases and the J gene lost 11 bases, with 19 bases spanning the gap.

The V and J genes are TRBV7-6 and TRBJ2-7, with D tentatively TRBD1 (6 bases). Trimming removed 5 bases at V and 5 bases at J, with 13 bases between. The CDR3 is 13 residues long. Germline values: CDR1 SGHVS, CDR2 FNYEAQ. CDR3 amino acids: CASSRTGTHEQYF. CDR3 coding DNA: TGTGCCAGCAGCCGTACAGGGACCCACGAGCAGTACTTC.